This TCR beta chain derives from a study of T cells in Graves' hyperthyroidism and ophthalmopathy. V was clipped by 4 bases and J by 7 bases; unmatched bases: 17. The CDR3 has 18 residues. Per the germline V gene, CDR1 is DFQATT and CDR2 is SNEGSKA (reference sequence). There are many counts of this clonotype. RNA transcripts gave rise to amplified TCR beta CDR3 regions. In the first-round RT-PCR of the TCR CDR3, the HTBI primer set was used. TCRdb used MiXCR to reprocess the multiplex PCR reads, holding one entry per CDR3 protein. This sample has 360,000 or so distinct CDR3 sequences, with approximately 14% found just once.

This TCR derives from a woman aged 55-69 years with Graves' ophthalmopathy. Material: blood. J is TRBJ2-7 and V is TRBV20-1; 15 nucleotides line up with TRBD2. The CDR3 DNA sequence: TGCAGTGCTACCTCCCCGGGACTAGCGGGAGGAAACGGTCTAGAGCAGTACTTC. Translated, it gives CSATSPGLAGGNGLEQYF.